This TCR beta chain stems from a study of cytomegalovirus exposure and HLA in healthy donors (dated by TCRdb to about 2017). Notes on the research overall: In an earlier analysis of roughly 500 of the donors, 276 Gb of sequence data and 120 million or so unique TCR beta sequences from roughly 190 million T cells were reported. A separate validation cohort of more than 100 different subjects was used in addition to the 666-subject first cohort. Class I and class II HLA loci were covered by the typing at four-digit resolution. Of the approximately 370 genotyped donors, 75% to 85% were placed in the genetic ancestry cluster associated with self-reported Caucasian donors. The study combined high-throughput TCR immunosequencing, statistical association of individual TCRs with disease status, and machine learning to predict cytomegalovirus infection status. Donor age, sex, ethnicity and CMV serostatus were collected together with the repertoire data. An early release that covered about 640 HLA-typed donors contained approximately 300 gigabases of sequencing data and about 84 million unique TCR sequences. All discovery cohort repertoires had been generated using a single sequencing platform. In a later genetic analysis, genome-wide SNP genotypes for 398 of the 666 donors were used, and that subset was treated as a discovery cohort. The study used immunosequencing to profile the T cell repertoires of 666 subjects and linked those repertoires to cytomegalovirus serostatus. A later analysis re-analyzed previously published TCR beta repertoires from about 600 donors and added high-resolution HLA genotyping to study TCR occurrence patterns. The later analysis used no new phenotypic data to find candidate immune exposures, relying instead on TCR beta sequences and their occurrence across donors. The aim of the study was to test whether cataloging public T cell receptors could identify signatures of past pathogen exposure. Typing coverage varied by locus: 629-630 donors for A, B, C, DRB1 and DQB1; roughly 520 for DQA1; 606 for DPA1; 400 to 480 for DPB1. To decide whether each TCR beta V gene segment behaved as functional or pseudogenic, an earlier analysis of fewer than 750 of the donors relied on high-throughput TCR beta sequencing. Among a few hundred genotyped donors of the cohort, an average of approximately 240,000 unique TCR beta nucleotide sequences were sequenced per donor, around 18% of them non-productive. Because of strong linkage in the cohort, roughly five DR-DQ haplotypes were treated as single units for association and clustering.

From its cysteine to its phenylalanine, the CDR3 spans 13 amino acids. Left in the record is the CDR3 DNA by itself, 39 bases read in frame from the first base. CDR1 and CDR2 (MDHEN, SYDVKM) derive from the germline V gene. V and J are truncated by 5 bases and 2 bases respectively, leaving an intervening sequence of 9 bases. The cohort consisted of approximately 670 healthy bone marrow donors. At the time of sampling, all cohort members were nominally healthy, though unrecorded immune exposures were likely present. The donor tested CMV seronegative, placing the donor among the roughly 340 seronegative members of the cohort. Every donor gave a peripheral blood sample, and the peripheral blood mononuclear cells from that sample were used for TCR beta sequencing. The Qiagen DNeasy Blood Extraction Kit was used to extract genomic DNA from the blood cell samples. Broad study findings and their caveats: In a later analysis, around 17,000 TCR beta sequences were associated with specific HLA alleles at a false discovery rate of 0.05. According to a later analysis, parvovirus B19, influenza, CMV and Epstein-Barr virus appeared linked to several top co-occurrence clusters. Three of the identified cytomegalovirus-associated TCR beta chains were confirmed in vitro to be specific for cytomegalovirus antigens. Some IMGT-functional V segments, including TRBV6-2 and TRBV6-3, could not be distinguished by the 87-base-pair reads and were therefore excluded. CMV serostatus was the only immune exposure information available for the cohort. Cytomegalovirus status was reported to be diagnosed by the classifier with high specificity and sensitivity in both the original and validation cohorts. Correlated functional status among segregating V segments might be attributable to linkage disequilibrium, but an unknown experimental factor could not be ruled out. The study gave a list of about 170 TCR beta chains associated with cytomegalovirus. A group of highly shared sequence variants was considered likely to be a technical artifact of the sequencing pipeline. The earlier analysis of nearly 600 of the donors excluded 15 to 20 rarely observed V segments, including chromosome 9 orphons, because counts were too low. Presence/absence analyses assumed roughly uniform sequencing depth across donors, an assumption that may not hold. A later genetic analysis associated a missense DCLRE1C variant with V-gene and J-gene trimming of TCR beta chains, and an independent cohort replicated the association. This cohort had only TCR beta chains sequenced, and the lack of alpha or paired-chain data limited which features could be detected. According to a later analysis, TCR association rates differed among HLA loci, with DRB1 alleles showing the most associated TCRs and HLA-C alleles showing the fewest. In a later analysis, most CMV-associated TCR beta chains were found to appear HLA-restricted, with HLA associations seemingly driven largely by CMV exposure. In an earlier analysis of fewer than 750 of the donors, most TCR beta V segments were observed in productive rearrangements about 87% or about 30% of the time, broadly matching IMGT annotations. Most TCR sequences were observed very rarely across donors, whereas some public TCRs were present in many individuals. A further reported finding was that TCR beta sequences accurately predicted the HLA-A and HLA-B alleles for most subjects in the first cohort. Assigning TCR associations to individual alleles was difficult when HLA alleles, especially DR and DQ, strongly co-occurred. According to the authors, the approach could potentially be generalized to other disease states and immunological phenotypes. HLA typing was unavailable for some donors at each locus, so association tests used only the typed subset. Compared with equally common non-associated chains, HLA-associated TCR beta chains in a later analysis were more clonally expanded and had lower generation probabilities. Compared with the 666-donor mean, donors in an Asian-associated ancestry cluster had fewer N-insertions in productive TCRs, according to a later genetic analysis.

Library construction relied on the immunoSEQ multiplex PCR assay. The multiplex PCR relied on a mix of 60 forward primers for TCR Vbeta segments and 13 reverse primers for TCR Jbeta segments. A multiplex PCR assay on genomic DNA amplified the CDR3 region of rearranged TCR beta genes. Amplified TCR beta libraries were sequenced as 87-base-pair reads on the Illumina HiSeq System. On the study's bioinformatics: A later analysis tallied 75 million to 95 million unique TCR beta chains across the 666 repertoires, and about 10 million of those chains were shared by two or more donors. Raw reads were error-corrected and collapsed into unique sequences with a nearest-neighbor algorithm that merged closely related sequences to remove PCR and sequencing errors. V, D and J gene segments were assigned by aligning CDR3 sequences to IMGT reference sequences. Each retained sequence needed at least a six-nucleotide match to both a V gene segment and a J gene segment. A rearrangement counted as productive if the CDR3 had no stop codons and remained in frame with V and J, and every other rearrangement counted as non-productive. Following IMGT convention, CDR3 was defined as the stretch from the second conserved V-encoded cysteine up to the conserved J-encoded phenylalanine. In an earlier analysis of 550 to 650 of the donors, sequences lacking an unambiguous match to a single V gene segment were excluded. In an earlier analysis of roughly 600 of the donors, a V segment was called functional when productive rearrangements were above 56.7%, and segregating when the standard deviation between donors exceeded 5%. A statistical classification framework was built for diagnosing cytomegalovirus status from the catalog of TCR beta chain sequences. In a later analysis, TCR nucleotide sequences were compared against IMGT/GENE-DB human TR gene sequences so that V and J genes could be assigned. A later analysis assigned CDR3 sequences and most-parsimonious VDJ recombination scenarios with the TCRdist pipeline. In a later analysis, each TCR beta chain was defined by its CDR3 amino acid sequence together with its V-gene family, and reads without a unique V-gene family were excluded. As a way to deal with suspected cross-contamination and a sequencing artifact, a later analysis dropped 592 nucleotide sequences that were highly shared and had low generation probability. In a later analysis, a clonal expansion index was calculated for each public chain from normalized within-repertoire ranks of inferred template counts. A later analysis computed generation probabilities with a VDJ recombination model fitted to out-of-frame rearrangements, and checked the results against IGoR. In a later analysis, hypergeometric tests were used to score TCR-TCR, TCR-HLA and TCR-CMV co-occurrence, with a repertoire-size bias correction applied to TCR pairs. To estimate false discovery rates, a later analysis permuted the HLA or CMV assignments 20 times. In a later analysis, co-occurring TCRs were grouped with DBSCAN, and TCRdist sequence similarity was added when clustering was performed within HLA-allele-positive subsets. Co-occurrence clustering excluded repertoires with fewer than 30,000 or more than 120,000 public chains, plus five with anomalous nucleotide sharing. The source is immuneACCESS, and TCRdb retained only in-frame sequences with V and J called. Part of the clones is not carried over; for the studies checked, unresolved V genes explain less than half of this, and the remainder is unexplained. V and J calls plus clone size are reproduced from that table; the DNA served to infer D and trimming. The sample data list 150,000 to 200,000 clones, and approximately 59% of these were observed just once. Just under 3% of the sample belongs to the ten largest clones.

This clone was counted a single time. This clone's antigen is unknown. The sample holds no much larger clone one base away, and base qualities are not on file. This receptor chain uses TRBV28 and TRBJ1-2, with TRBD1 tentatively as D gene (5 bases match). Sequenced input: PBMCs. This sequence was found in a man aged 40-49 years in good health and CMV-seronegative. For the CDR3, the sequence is CASSLDTNYGYTF. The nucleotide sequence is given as TGTGCCAGCAGTCTGGACACCAACTATGGCTACACCTTC.